What follows is one TCR beta chain and its context. Its antigen has not been determined. Base qualities are not at hand, and no much larger clone is one base apart. The sample's time point, from its label and the paper: baseline before first vaccination. Samples from vaccinated people were obtained from the UK trials COV001 and COV002, which included a single-blind randomized controlled phase 2/3 trial of AZD1222 (ChAdOx1 nCoV-19) in healthy adults. For TCRbeta chain sequencing, PBMC samples from trial participants were taken at day 0 and at day 28 after the second dose. V loses 7 bases at its end and J loses 2 bases; junction bases beyond the gene matches: 3. The germline V gene encodes CDR1 MNHEY and CDR2 SVGAGI. Spanning cysteine to phenylalanine, the CDR3 consists of 13 amino acids. The read is trimmed to its CDR3 DNA, 39 bases read in frame from base 1. This sample was included in a study of T cell responses to AZD1222 COVID-19 vaccine (dated by TCRdb to about 2021). With respect to the entire study: AZD1222 recipients whose second dose came at about 4 weeks and those whose second dose came at about 12 weeks were combined into one group, since spike-specific TCR depth and breadth did not differ between the two schedules. Trial participants were enrolled by age into 18-55, 56-69 and 70-plus year subgroups, with 148, 28 and 57 TCR-sequenced participants respectively. TCR sequencing covered fewer than 250 trial participants: 200 to 220 given two doses of AZD1222 and around 26 given two doses of MenACWY control vaccine. Study-wide findings and limitations: The 56-69-year group was small, and its depth increase did not reach significance, likely because of low power. Most participants were white British and females outnumbered males, and the authors suggested that clonal diversity may have been underestimated. Epitopes outside the regions mutated in the B.1.351 and B.1.1.7 variants were reportedly recognized by nearly half of the unique spike-specific TCRs. The whole spike protein was spanned by vaccine-associated CD4 TCRs, and dominant responses were seen in regions 160-218 and 743-854. Conclusions about previously exposed vaccinees are limited, since just five or six AZD1222 recipients were seropositive for SARS-CoV-2 at baseline. Because no day 14 peak-response samples were available, repertoires were characterized only after the peak T cell response. After two AZD1222 doses, both the breadth and the depth of spike-specific TCRs were significantly higher than at day 0 and than in MenACWY recipients.

The CDR3 regions of human TCRbeta chains were subjected to immunosequencing. Processing in the source paper ran as follows. TCRs in the repertoires were compared against a reference library of SARS-CoV-2-specific TCRs that had been generated with the MIRA antigen-specificity platform. Breadth meant the fraction of unique TCRs that were SARS-CoV-2-associated, whereas depth meant the fraction of total T cells that were SARS-CoV-2-associated. Using the MIRA data, every spike-specific TCR was mapped to the spike region that the TCR reacted to and assigned to either a CD4 or a CD8 class. Log10-transformed breadth and depth values were compared by one-way ANOVA with Sidak's multiple comparisons tests. TCRdb holds this immuneACCESS table with in-frame rearrangements only. Some clones are missing; in checked studies, unresolved V genes explain under half, and the rest has no known cause. That table furnishes V, J and clone size, whereas the DNA furnished D and trimming. The sample data list roughly 67,000 clones, and approximately 90% of these were observed just once. About 20% of the sample rests with the top ten.

This specimen consisted of peripheral blood, obtained on day 0 of AZD1222 vaccination. The sequence derives from an adult in good health. The rearranged chain carries TRBV6-5 and TRBJ2-3, with TRBD2 identical over 7 junction bases. The CDR3 is CASKRGVTDTQYF. At the DNA level, the sequence is TGTGCCAGCAAACGGGGGGTCACAGATACGCAGTATTTT.